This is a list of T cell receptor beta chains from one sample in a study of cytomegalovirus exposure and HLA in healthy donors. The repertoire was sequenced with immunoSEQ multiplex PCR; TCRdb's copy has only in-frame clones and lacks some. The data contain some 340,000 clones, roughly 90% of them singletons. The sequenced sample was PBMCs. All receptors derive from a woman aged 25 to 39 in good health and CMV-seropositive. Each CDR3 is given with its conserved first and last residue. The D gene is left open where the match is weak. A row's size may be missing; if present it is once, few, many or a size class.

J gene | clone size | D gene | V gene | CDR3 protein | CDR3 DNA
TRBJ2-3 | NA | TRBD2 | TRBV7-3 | CASGLAGDTQYF | TGTGCCAGCGGACTAGCTGGAGATACGCAGTATTTT
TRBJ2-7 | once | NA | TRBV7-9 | CASSPHPGGSYEQYF | TGTGCCAGCAGCCCACACCCAGGAGGCTCCTACGAGCAGTACTTC
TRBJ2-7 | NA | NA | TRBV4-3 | CASSQDYRSGEQYF | TGCGCCAGCAGCCAAGATTACAGATCGGGCGAGCAGTACTTC
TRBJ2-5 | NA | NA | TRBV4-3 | CASSQDLGATLSRETQYF | TGCGCCAGCAGCCAAGATCTGGGGGCCACCTTAAGCAGGGAGACCCAGTACTTC
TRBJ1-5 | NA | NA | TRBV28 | CASSLLGVLKNQPQHF | TGTGCCAGCAGTTTGTTGGGGGTCCTGAAAAATCAGCCCCAGCATTTT
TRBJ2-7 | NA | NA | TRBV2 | CASEGGERASYEQYF | TGTGCCAGCGAGGGGGGGGAGCGGGCTTCCTACGAGCAGTACTTC
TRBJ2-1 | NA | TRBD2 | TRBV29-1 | CSLSGGSEQFF | TGCAGCCTCAGCGGGGGCAGTGAGCAGTTCTTC
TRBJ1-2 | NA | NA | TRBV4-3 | CASSQGKGGGYTF | TGCGCCAGCAGCCAAGGTAAGGGCGGTGGCTACACCTTC
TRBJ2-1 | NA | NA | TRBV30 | CAWSVGEQFF | TGTGCCTGGAGTGTAGGTGAGCAGTTCTTC
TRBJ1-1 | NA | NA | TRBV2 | CASMGQGTEAFF | TGTGCCAGCATGGGGCAGGGCACTGAAGCTTTCTTT
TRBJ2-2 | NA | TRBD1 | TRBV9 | CASSVEGGEDTGELFF | TGTGCCAGCAGCGTAGAAGGGGGCGAGGACACCGGGGAGCTGTTTTTT
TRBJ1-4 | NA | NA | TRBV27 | CASSVNQGNEKLFF | TGTGCCAGCAGTGTAAATCAGGGAAATGAAAAACTGTTTTTT
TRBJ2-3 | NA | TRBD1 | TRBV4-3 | CASSQTGFTSTDTQYF | TGCGCCAGCAGCCAGACAGGGTTTACTAGCACAGATACGCAGTATTTT
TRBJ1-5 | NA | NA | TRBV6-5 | CASAEGIGGNQPQHF | TGTGCCAGCGCAGAGGGGATCGGCGGCAATCAGCCCCAGCATTTT
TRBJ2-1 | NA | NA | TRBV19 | CASSISGDEQFF | TGTGCCAGTAGTATCTCTGGAGATGAGCAGTTCTTC
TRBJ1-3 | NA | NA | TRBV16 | CASSQRGLSGNTIYF | TGTGCCAGCAGCCAAAGGGGCCTCTCTGGAAACACCATATATTTT
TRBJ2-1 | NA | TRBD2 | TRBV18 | CASSPSAGGRTDDNEQFF | TGTGCCAGCTCACCGTCGGCAGGCGGGAGGACCGATGACAATGAGCAGTTCTTC
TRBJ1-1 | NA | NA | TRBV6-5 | CASSHTRTEAFF | TGTGCCAGCAGCCATACGAGGACTGAAGCTTTCTTT
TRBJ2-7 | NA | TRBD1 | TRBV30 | CAWQPWGTGPYEQYF | TGTGCCTGGCAACCCTGGGGGACAGGGCCCTACGAGCAGTACTTC
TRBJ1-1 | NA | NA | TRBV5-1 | CASSQGHLNTEAFF | TGCGCCAGCAGCCAGGGACACCTGAACACTGAAGCTTTCTTT
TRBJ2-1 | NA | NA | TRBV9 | CASSISTGLAEQFF | TGTGCCAGCAGCATATCTACAGGCCTGGCGGAGCAGTTCTTC
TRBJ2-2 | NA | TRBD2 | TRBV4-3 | CASSHPIAGAGAGELFF | TGCGCCAGCAGCCACCCGATAGCGGGAGCCGGCGCCGGGGAGCTGTTTTTT
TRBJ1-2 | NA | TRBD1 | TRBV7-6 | CASRPGQGYGYTF | TGTGCCAGCAGGCCGGGACAGGGGTATGGCTACACCTTC
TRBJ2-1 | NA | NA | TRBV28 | CASSLTQGSRNEQFF | TGTGCCAGCAGTTTAACGCAGGGTTCCCGCAATGAGCAGTTCTTC
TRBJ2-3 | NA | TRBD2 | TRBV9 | CASSGQREGVTDTQYF | TGTGCCAGCAGCGGCCAGCGGGAGGGCGTAACAGATACGCAGTATTTT
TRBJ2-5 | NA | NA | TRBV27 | CASSLLGTQYF | TGTGCCAGCAGTCTCCTTGGGACCCAGTACTTC
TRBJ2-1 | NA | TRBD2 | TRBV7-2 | CASSLEREWSNEQFF | TGTGCCAGCAGCTTAGAGCGGGAGTGGAGCAATGAGCAGTTCTTC
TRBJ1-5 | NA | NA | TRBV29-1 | CSVKQGNDQPQHF | TGCAGCGTTAAACAGGGAAATGATCAGCCCCAGCATTTT
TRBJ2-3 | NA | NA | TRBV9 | CASSANTDTQYF | TGTGCCAGCAGCGCGAACACAGATACGCAGTATTTT
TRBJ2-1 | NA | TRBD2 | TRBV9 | CASSVEAGLAPYNEQFF | TGTGCCAGCAGCGTAGAAGCGGGACTAGCCCCCTACAATGAGCAGTTCTTC
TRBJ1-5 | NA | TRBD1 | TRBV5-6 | CASSLGTGSNQPQHF | TGTGCCAGCAGCTTGGGGACAGGGTCCAATCAGCCCCAGCATTTT
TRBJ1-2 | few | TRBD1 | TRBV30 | CAWSRQGVTYGYTF | TGTGCCTGGAGCCGACAGGGGGTTACCTATGGCTACACCTTC
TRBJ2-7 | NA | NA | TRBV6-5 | CASSPGGGYEQYF | TGTGCCAGCAGCCCCGGCGGCGGCTACGAGCAGTACTTC
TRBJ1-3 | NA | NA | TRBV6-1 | CASSDWASGNTIYF | TGTGCCAGCAGTGACTGGGCCTCTGGAAACACCATATATTTT
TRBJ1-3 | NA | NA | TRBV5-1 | CASSLEQGISGNTIYF | TGCGCCAGCAGCTTGGAACAGGGTATATCTGGAAACACCATATATTTT
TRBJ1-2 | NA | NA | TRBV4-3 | CASSQDRGLSRGYTF | TGCGCCAGCAGCCAAGATCGCGGCCTATCGAGGGGCTACACCTTC
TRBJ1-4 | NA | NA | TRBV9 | CASSVAAGGELFF | TGTGCCAGCAGCGTAGCAGCCGGTGGAGAGCTGTTTTTT
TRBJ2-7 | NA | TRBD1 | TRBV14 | CASSQRTGFLYEQYF | TGTGCCAGCAGCCAACGGACAGGGTTCTTGTACGAGCAGTACTTC
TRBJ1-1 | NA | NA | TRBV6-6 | CASSYLAHTEAFF | TGTGCCAGCAGTTACTTGGCTCACACTGAAGCTTTCTTT
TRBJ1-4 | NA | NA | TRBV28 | CASSLQSLREKLFF | TGTGCCAGCAGCTTACAAAGTTTACGTGAAAAACTGTTTTTT
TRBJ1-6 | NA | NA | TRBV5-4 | CASSWQNSPLHF | TGTGCCAGCAGCTGGCAGAATTCACCCCTCCACTTT
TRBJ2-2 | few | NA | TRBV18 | CASSPKAGELFF | TGTGCCAGCTCACCAAAGGCCGGGGAGCTGTTTTTT
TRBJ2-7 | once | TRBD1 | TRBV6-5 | CASSLGQGPYEQYF | TGTGCCAGCAGTCTAGGACAGGGGCCCTACGAGCAGTACTTC
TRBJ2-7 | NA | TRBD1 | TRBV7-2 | CASSPGTGPYEQYF | TGTGCCAGCAGCCCAGGGACAGGACCCTACGAGCAGTACTTC